This section outlines one T cell receptor beta chain sequence together with its context. The antigen remains undetermined. The V gene's germline CDR1 is LNHDA and CDR2 SQIVND (reference sequence). This CDR3 comprises 18 residues. Trimming left V 6 bases short and J 0 bases short, with 21 bases between. This sample was included in a study of T cell responses to AZD1222 COVID-19 vaccine. TCRdb keeps only in-frame clones here, not all; method: immunoSEQ multiplex PCR. Found here are 90,000 to 130,000 clones, around 81% of them singletons; the top ten hold around 4.6%. Points from the study as a whole: Only 5 or 6 people who got AZD1222 tested seropositive at baseline.

The chain has TRBV19 and TRBJ1-5; D ambiguous. Sequenced here: peripheral blood, sampled on day 0 of AZD1222 vaccination. The clonotype comes from an adult in good health. CDR3 loop: CASRGGVTLTYSNQPQHF. CDR3 DNA sequence: TGTGCCAGTAGAGGCGGGGTTACTTTAACTTATAGCAATCAGCCCCAGCATTTT.